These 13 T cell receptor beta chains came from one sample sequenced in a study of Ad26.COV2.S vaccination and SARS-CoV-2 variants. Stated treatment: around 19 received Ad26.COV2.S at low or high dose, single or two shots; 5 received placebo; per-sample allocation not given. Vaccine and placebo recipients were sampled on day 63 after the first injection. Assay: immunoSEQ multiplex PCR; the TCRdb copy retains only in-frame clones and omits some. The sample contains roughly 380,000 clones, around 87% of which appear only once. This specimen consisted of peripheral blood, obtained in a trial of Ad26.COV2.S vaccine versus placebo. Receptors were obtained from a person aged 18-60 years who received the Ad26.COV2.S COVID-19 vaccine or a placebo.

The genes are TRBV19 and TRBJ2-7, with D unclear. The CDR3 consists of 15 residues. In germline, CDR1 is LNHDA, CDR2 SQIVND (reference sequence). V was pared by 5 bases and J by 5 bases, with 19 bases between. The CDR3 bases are TGTGCCAGTAGTCCAGACCGCGGAACGGTGAACGAGCAGTACTTC. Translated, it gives CASSPDRGTVNEQYF.

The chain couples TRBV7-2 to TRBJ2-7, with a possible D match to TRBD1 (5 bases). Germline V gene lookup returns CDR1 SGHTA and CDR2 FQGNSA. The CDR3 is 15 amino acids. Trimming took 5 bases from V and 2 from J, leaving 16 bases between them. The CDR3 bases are TGTGCCAGCAGCGTCGGTGCCAGGACAACCTACGAGCAGTACTTC. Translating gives CASSVGARTTYEQYF. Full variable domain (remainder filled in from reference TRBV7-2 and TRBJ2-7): GAGVSQSPSNKVTEKGKDVELRCDPISGHTALYWYRQSLGQGLEFLIYFQGNSAPDKSGLPSDRFSAERTGGSVSTLTIQRTQQEDSAVYLCASSVGARTTYEQYFGPGTRLTVT.

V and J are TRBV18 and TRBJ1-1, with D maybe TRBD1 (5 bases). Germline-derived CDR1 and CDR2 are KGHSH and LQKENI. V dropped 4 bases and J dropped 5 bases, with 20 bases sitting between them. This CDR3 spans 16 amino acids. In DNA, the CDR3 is TGTGCCAGCTCACTCTCCCCGGGGGGGGTAACAACTGAAGCTTTCTTT. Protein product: CASSLSPGGVTTEAFF. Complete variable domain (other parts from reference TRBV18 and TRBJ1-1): NAGVMQNPRHLVRRRGQEARLRCSPMKGHSHVYWYRQLPEEGLKFMVYLQKENIIDESGMPKERFSAEFPKEGPSILRIQQVVRGDSAAYFCASSLSPGGVTTEAFFGQGTRLTVV.

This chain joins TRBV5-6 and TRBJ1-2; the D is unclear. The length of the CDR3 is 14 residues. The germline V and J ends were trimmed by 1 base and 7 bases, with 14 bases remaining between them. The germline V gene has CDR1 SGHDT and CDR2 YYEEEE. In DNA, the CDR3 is TGTGCCAGCAGCTTGTTCGGGCCGGAGGGTGGCTACACCTTC. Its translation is CASSLFGPEGGYTF.

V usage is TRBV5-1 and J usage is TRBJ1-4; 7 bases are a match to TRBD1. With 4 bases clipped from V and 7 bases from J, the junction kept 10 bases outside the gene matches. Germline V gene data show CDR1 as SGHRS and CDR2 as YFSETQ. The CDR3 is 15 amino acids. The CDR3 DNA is TGCGCCAGCAGCGCAGACAGGGTGGAGGGTGAAAAACTGTTTTTT. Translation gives CASSADRVEGEKLFF.

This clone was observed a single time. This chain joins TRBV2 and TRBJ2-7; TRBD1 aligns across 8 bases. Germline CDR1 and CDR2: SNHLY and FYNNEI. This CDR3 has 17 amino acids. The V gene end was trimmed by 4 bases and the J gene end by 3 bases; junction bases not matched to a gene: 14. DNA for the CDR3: TGTGCCAGCAGTGGACGACGGGACAGGCGGGTAGGCTACGAGCAGTACTTC. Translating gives CASSGRRDRRVGYEQYF.

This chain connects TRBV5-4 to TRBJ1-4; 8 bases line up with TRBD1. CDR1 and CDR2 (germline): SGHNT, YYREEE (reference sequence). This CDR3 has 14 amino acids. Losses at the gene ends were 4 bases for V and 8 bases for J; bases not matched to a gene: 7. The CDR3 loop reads CASSTTGVGEKLFF. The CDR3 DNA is TGTGCCAGCAGCACGACAGGGGTGGGCGAAAAACTGTTTTTT. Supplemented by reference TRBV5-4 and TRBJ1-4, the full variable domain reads ETGVTQSPTHLIKTRGQQVTLRCSSQSGHNTVSWYQQALGQGPQFIFQYYREEENGRGNFPPRFSGLQFPNYSSELNVNALELDDSALYLCASSTTGVGEKLFFGSGTQLSVL.

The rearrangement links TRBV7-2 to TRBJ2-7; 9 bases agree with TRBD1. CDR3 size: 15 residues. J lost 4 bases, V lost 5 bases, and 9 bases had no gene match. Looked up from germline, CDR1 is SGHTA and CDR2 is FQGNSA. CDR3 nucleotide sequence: TGTGCCAGCAGCCTCGGGGGACAGGGAACTTACGAGCAGTACTTC. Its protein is CASSLGGQGTYEQYF.

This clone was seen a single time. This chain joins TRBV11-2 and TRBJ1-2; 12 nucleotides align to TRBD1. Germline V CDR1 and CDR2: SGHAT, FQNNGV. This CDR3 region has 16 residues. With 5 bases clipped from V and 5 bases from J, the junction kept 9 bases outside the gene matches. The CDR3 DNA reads TGTGCCAGCAGCCACCTGGGACAGGGGGCGTCTTATGGCTACACCTTC. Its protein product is CASSHLGQGASYGYTF. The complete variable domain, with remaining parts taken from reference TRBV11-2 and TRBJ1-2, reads EAGVAQSPRYKIIEKRQSVAFWCNPISGHATLYWYQQILGQGPKLLIQFQNNGVVDDSQLPKDRFSAERLKGVDSTLKIQPAKLEDSAVYLCASSHLGQGASYGYTFGSGTRLTVV.

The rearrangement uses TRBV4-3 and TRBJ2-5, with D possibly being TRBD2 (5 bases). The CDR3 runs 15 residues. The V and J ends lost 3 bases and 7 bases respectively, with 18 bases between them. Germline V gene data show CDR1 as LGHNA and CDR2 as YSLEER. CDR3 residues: CASSQWTGRRVTQYF. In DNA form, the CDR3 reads TGCGCCAGCAGCCAGTGGACTGGTCGACGAGTGACCCAGTACTTC.

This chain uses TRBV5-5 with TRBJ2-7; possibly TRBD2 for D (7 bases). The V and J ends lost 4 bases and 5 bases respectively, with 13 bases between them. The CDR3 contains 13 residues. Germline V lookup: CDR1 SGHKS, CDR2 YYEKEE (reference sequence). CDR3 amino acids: CASSGWEGDEQYF. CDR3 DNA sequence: TGTGCCAGCAGCGGCTGGGAGGGGGACGAGCAGTACTTC.

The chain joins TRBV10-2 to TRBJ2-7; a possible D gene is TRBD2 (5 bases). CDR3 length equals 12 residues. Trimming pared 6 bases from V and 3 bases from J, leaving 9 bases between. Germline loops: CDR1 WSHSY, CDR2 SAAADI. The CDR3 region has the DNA TGCGCCAGCAGCGAGGGTTTCTACGAGCAGTACTTC. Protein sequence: CASSEGFYEQYF.

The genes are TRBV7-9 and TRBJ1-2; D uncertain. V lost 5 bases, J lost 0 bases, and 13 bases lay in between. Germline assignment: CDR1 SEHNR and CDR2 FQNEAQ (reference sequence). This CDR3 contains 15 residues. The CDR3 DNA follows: TGTGCCAGCAGCCCTATTACTTCAGCTAACTATGGCTACACCTTC. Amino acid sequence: CASSPITSANYGYTF.